This T cell receptor beta chain was recorded in a study of blood T cell repertoires in COVID-19. This CDR3 spans 14 amino acids. Germline trimming cut 5 bases from V and 5 bases from J; bases unmatched to any gene: 3. Germline CDR1 SNHLY, CDR2 FYNNEI. TCRdb's copy holds only in-frame clones and misses some; the assay was immunoSEQ multiplex PCR. Of around 140,000 clones in the sample, 65% to 90% were seen once. The material sequenced was peripheral blood. The chain employs TRBV2 and TRBJ2-2; 9 bases line up with TRBD2. This receptor was obtained from a woman aged 55-75 years with active or convalescent COVID-19. The CDR3 sequence: CASSPLAGTGELFF. For the CDR3, the DNA is TGTGCCAGCAGTCCCCTAGCGGGGACCGGGGAGCTGTTTTTT.